This TCR beta chain was recorded in a study of blood T cell repertoires in COVID-19. Measured with immunoSEQ multiplex PCR; TCRdb has only the in-frame clones, and not every one. The sample lists about 59,000 clones; about 90% were seen once. Germline V gene lookup returns CDR1 SEHNR and CDR2 FQNEAQ (reference sequence). J was trimmed by 6 bases and V by 1 base; bases with no gene match: 5. The CDR3 is 14 residues long. This receptor was taken from an elderly man in a cohort sampled during active COVID-19. The chain uses TRBV7-9 and TRBJ2-7; 8 bases are a match to TRBD1. Sequenced sample: peripheral blood. This CDR3 reads CASSLGAGGPEQYF. The CDR3 DNA is TGTGCCAGCAGCTTAGGGGCAGGGGGCCCCGAGCAGTACTTC.